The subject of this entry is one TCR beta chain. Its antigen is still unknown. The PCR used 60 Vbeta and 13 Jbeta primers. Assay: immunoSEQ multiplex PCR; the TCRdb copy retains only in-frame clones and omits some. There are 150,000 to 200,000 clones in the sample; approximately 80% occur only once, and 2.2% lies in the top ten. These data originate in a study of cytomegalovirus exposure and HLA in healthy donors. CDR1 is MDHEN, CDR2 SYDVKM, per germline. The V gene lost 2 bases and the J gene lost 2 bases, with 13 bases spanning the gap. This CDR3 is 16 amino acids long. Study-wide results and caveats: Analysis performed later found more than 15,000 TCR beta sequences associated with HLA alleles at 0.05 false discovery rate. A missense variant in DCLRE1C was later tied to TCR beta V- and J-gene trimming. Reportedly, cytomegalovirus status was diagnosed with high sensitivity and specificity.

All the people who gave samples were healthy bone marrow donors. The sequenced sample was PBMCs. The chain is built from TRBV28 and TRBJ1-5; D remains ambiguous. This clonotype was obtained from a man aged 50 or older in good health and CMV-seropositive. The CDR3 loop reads CASSLVTPGGNQPQHF. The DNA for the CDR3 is TGTGCCAGCAGTTTAGTGACACCCGGGGGCAATCAGCCCCAGCATTTT.